A single sample gave rise to the 2 T cell receptor beta chains below, sequenced in a study of T cells in Graves' hyperthyroidism and ophthalmopathy. From RNA transcripts, TCR beta CDR3 regions were amplified. When the TCR CDR3 underwent first-round RT-PCR, the HTBI primer set was used. TCRdb used MiXCR to reprocess the multiplex PCR reads, holding one entry per CDR3 protein. The data contain about 400,000 distinct CDR3 sequences, roughly 14% of them singletons. Material for sequencing was blood. The receptors derive from a woman younger than 35 with Graves' hyperthyroidism.

The table lists this clonotype with many counts. The chain carries TRBV3-1 and TRBJ2-1; D is possibly TRBD1 or TRBD2 (5 bases each). This CDR3 is 14 amino acids long. V was pared by 4 bases and J by 2 bases, with 9 bases between. The germline CDR1 and CDR2 sequences are LGHDT and YNNKEL (reference sequence). The CDR3 nucleotides read TGTGCCAGCAGCCTCGGGACCACCTACAATGAGCAGTTCTTC. Protein sequence: CASSLGTTYNEQFF.

In this sample, this clonotype turned up many times. The V call is TRBV6-5, the J call TRBJ2-7; D remains unclear. Germline V gene lookup returns CDR1 MNHEY and CDR2 SVGAGI. The CDR3 is 13 residues long. V was pared by 2 bases and J by 6 bases, with 11 bases between. Here the CDR3 DNA reads TGTGCCAGCAGTTACGAGAGGTGGAGCGAGCAGTACTTC. Protein sequence: CASSYERWSEQYF.